This TCR beta chain is from a study of T-cell memory formation after mild COVID-19. CDR3 size: 15 residues. The germline CDR1 and CDR2 sequences are SGHRS and YFSETQ. V shed 3 bases, J shed 6 bases, and the junction held 6 bases outside the gene matches. TCRdb called the 5' RACE reads again in MiXCR, with one record for every CDR3 protein. The table shows around 400,000 distinct CDR3 sequences, with approximately 25% occurring only once. This receptor was identified in an adult woman who had mild COVID-19 (a few samples of this study predate the infection). Cell type and time point are not known. Sequencing was carried out using PBMCs or a T cell subset sorted from them (not recorded which). The V and J genes are TRBV5-1 and TRBJ2-2, with 9 bases lining up with TRBD2. CDR3 sequence reads: CASSSEREVPGELFF. CDR3 sequence (DNA): TGCGCCAGCAGCTCGGAGCGGGAGGTTCCCGGGGAGCTGTTTTTT.